This T cell receptor beta chain was documented in a study of blood T cells in healthy people across ages. Study overall: T cells yielded about one barcoded beta molecule per two cells through template switching.

Alongside a J-beta primer mix, a sample-barcoded 5' primer served in a second PCR lasting roughly 6 to 11 cycles. Each cDNA molecule was tagged by a template-switch adaptor with 12 random nucleotides. TCRdb re-derived calls from the 5' RACE reads in MiXCR, one entry per CDR3 protein. The sample yields 750,000 to 850,000 distinct CDR3 sequences, approximately 25% seen once. Germline assignment: CDR1 DFQATT and CDR2 SNEGSKA (reference sequence). The length of the CDR3 is 15 residues. Trimming took 6 bases from V and 1 from J; bases not matched to a gene: 9. Each donor gave ten milliliters of peripheral blood. The sample also formed part of further work on T cells of mothers and their children. That investigation notes: Material was donated by three healthy Caucasian mothers and their six children.

The genes are TRBV20-1 and TRBJ2-1; TRBD2 aligns across 7 bases. The source material was blood. The receptor comes from a boy between 10 and 17 years old in good health. CDR3 sequence (DNA): TGCAGTGCCTCCACCGGGGGGATGTCCTACAATGAGCAGTTCTTC. Its translation: CSASTGGMSYNEQFF.